The subject of this entry is one T cell receptor beta chain. Assay: immunoSEQ multiplex PCR; the TCRdb copy retains only in-frame clones and omits some. The table lists 65,000 or so clones, around 90% of them singletons, with more than 2% in the top ten. The data were obtained in a study of T cell changes during pregnancy in multiple sclerosis. V was pared by 1 base and J by 7 bases, with 4 bases of the junction left unmatched. The CDR3 contains 13 residues. Germline loops: CDR1 SGHAT, CDR2 FQNNGV. This clonotype was obtained from a female donor in good health, enrolled as a control in a pregnancy study. This sample comprised peripheral blood, obtained in the second trimester of pregnancy. This chain links TRBV11-2 with TRBJ2-7; 7 bases fit TRBD1. Written as DNA, the CDR3 is TGTGCCAGCAGCTTAGTACAGGGGCTTGAGCAGTACTTC. It is translated as CASSLVQGLEQYF.